Reported below is one T cell receptor beta chain. Assay: immunoSEQ multiplex PCR; the TCRdb copy retains only in-frame clones and omits some. The profile shows approximately 88,000 clones, around 93% of them singletons. The sample belongs to a study of T cell changes during pregnancy in multiple sclerosis. This CDR3 spans 12 amino acids. Trimming pared 2 bases from V and 9 bases from J, leaving 7 bases between. Germline V CDR1 and CDR2: MDHEN, SYDVKM. The sequence was collected from a female donor with multiple sclerosis, enrolled in a pregnancy study. The starting material was peripheral blood, obtained in the third trimester of pregnancy. The chain has TRBV28 and TRBJ2-2; no firm D call. This CDR3 is CASSLVKRELFF. CDR3 nucleotides: TGTGCCAGCAGTTTAGTGAAGCGGGAGCTGTTTTTT.